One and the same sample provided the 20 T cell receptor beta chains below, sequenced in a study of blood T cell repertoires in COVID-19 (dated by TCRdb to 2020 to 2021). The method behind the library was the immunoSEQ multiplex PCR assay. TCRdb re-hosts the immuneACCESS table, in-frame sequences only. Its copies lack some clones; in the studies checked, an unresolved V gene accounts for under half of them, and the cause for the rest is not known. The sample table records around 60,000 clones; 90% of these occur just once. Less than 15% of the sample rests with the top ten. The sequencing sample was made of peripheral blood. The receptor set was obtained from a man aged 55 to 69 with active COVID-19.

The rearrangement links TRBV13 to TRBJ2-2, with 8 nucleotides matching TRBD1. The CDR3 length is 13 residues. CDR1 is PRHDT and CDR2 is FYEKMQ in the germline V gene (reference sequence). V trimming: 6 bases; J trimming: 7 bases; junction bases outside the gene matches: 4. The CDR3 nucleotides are TGTGCCAGCAGACAGGGGGAAGGCGGGGAGCTGTTTTTT. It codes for CASRQGEGGELFF.

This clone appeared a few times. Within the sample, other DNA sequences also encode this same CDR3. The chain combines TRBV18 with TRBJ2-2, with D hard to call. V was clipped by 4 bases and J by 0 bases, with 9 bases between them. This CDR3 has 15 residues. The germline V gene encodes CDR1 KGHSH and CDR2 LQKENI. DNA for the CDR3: TGTGCCAGCTCACGCGCGGTCGCGAACACCGGGGAGCTGTTTTTT. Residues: CASSRAVANTGELFF.

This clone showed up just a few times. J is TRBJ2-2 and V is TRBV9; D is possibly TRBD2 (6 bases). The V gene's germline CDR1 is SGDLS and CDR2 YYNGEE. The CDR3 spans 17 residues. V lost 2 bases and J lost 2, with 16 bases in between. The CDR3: CASSVPPLATNTGELFF. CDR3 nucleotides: TGTGCCAGCAGCGTTCCTCCCCTAGCGACCAACACCGGGGAGCTGTTTTTT. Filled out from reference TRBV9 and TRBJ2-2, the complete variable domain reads DSGVTQTPKHLITATGQRVTLRCSPRSGDLSVYWYQQSLDQGLQFLIQYYNGEERAKGNILERFSAQQFPDLHSELNLSSLELGDSALYFCASSVPPLATNTGELFFGEGSRLTVL.

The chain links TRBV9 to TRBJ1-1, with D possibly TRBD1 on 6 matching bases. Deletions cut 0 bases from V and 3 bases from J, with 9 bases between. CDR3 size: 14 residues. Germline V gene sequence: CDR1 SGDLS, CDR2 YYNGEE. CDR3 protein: CASSVARGDTEAFF. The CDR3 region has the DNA TGTGCCAGCAGCGTAGCCAGGGGAGACACTGAAGCTTTCTTT.

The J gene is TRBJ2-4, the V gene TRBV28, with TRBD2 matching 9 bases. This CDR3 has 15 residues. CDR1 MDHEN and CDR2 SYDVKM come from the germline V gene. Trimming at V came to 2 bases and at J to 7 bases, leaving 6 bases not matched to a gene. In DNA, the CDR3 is TGTGCCAGCAGTTTACTGACTAGCGGCCATAACATTCAGTACTTC. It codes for CASSLLTSGHNIQYF.

The CDR3 bases are TGTGCCAGTTGCATACAGGGGGCGGCGACCGGGGAGCTGTTTTTT. Its translation is CASCIQGAATGELFF. V gene TRBV19 combines with J gene TRBJ2-2, with 9 bases that match TRBD1. The CDR3 length is 15 residues. V lost 8 bases, J lost 5 bases, and 9 bases stayed unmatched. Germline CDR1 and CDR2: LNHDA and SQIVND (reference sequence).

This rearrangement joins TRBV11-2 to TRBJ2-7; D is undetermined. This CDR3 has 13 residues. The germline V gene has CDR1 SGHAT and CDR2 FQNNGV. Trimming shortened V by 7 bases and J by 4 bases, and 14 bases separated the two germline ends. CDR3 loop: CASTARSGYEQYF. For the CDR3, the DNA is TGTGCCAGCACCGCGCGTTCGGGTTACGAGCAGTACTTC.

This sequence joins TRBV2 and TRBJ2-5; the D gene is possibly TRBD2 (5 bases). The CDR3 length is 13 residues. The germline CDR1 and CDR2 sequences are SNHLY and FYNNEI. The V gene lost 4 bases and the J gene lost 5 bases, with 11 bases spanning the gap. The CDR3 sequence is CASSAMRAETQYF. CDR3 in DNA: TGTGCCAGCAGTGCTATGAGGGCGGAGACCCAGTACTTC.

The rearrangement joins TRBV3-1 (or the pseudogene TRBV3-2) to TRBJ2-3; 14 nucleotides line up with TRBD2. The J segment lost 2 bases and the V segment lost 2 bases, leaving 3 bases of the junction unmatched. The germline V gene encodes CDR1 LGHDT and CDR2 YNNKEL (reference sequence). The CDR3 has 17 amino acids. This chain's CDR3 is CASSQRLAGGNTDTQYF. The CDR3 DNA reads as TGTGCCAGCAGCCAACGACTAGCGGGGGGGAACACAGATACGCAGTATTTT.

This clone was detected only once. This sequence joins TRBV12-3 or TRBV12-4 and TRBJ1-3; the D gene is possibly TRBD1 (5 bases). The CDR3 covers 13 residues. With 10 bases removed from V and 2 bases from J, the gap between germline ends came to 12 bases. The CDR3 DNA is TGTGCCACCAGGACATACACTGGAAACACCATATATTTT. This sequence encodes CATRTYTGNTIYF.

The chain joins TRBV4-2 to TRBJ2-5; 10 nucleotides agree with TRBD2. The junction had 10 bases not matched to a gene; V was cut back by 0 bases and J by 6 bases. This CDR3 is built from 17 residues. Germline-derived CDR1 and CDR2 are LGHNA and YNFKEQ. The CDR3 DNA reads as TGTGCCAGCAGCCAAGATAGGGCTAGCGGGAGACCCCAGACCCAGTACTTC. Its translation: CASSQDRASGRPQTQYF.

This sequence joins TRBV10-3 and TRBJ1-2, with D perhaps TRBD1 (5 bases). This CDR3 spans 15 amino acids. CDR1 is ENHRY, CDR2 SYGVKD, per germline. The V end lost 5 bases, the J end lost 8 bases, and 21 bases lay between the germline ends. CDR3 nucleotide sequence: TGTGCCATCAGTTTTGGGGCGGGGGATTCTACAGGCTACACCTTC. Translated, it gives CAISFGAGDSTGYTF.

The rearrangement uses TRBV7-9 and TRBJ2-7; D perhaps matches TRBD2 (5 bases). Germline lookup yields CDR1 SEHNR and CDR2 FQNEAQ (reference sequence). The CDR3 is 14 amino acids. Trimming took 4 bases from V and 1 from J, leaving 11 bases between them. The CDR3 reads CASSWDGGSYEQYF. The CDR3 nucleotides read TGTGCCAGCAGCTGGGATGGCGGGTCCTACGAGCAGTACTTC.

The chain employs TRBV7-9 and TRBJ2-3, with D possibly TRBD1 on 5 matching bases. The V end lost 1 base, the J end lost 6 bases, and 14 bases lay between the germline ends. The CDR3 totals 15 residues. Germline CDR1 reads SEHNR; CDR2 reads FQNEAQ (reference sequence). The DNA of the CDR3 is TGTGCCAGCAGCTTAGAGGGGTCTCCCCTGGATACGCAGTATTTT. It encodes CASSLEGSPLDTQYF.

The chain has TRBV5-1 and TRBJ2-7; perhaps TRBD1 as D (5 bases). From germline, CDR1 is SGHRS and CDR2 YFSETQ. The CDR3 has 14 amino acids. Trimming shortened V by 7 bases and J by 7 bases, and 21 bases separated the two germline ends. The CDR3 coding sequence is TGCGCCAGCTACCCCGAACAGGACCCCTCGGAGCAGTACTTC. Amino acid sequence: CASYPEQDPSEQYF.

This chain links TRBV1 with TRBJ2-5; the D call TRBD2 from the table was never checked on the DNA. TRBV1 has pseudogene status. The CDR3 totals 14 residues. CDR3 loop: CTSSPNSQAGGLDF. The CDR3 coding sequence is TGCACCAGCAGCCCGAACAGTCAGGCGGGGGGGCTCGACTTC.

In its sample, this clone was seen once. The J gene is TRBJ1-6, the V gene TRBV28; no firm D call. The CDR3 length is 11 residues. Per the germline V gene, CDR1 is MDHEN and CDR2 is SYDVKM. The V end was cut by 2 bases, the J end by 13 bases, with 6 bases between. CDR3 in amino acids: CASSLRGPLHF. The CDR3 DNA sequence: TGTGCCAGCAGTTTACGGGGTCCCCTCCACTTT.

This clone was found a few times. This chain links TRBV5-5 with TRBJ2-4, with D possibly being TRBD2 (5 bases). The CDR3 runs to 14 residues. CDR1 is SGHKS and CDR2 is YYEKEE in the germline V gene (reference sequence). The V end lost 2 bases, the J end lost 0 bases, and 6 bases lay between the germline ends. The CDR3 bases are TGTGCCAGCAGCTTCGGGGTAGCCAAAAACATTCAGTACTTC. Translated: CASSFGVAKNIQYF.

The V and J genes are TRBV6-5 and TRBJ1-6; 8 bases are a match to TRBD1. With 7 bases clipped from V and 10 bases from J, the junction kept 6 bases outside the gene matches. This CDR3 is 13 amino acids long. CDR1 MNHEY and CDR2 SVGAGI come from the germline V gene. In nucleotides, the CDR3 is TGTGCCAGCACAGGGGGCGCATCGTCACCCCTCCACTTT. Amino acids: CASTGGASSPLHF.

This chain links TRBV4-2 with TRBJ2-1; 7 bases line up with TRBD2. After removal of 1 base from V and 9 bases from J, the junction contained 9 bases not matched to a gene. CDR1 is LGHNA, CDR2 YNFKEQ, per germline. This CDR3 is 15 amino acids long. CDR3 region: CASSQGGAGLGEQFF. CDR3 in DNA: TGTGCCAGCAGCCAAGGGGGAGCGGGGCTGGGTGAGCAGTTCTTC.